Below are 27 T cell receptor beta chains sequenced from a single sample in a study of identifying expanded T cells in peripheral blood. TCRdb's copy holds only in-frame clones and misses some; the assay was immunoSEQ multiplex PCR. Here the sample spans tens of thousands of clones, 84% being singletons. The sample taken for sequencing was blood. The receptor source for this set is a person aged 18-70 years in good health.

The rearrangement uses TRBV10-2 and TRBJ1-1, with unresolved D. The CDR3 consists of 13 residues. CDR1 is WSHSY and CDR2 is SAAADI in the germline V gene. V lost 2 bases to trimming and J lost 2 bases, with 6 bases between them. CDR3 nucleotide sequence: TGCGCCAGCAGTGAGGTGGGTAACACTGAAGCTTTCTTT. Its translation: CASSEVGNTEAFF.

V usage is TRBV20-1 and J usage is TRBJ2-7; 8 bases are shared with TRBD2. V lost 6 bases and J lost 2; bases outside the gene matches: 0. CDR1 and CDR2 from the germline V gene are DFQATT and SNEGSKA (reference sequence). The CDR3 sequence is 11 residues long. The CDR3 DNA is TGCAGTGCGGGACTAGCCTACGAGCAGTACTTC. This gives the protein CSAGLAYEQYF.

The chain employs TRBV11-2 and TRBJ2-1; 11 bases line up with TRBD1. The CDR3 length is 15 residues. The ends lost 4 bases at V and 10 bases at J; junction bases unmatched: 9. Looked up from germline, CDR1 is SGHAT and CDR2 is FQNNGV. This CDR3 reads CASSSPGQGVREQFF. CDR3 nucleotides: TGTGCCAGCAGCTCGCCGGGACAGGGGGTAAGGGAGCAGTTCTTC.

The chain has TRBV19 and TRBJ1-3, with TRBD1 matching 7 bases. Germline-derived CDR1 and CDR2 are LNHDA and SQIVND (reference sequence). V was clipped by 5 bases and J by 3 bases; unmatched bases: 4. The CDR3 sequence is 14 residues long. The CDR3 DNA follows: TGTGCCAGTAGTCAACAGGGGCTTGGAAACACCATATATTTT. Its protein product is CASSQQGLGNTIYF.

This sequence joins TRBV5-1 and TRBJ1-3; the match to TRBD1 covers 8 bases. V lost 4 bases to trimming and J lost 0 bases; unmatched junction nucleotides: 9. CDR1 SGHRS and CDR2 YFSETQ come from the germline V gene. This CDR3 has 17 amino acids. The CDR3 region has the DNA TGCGCCAGCAGCCGGAACTCTGACAGGGGCTCTGGAAACACCATATATTTT. Its protein is CASSRNSDRGSGNTIYF.

CDR3: CASSEGGQGGSFEQYF. CDR3 DNA: TGTGCCAGCAGTGAAGGAGGACAGGGAGGAAGTTTCGAGCAGTACTTC. The chain links TRBV6-1 to TRBJ2-7, with 8 bases aligning to TRBD1. The CDR3 is 16 residues long. Germline values: CDR1 MNHNS, CDR2 SASEGT. Trimming removed 1 base from V and 6 bases from J; junction bases left unmatched: 11.

The genes are TRBV25-1 and TRBJ1-5; 7 bases agree with TRBD1. V shed 3 bases, J shed 5 bases, and the junction held 7 bases outside the gene matches. Looked up from germline, CDR1 is MGHDK and CDR2 is SYGVNS. The CDR3 runs to 15 residues. CDR3 in amino acids: CASSEIDRDDQPQHF. For the CDR3, the DNA is TGTGCCAGCAGTGAGATCGACAGGGATGATCAGCCCCAGCATTTT.

The CDR3 region has the DNA TGTGCCAGTAGTTCCGGGACAGGGGCCTATGGCTACACCTTC. Protein product: CASSSGTGAYGYTF. The genes are TRBV19 and TRBJ1-2; 10 bases are shared with TRBD1. The junction had 4 bases not matched to a gene; V was cut back by 5 bases and J by 4 bases. The CDR3 consists of 14 residues. Germline CDR1 reads LNHDA; CDR2 reads SQIVND (reference sequence).

The chain joins TRBV5-1 to TRBJ2-5; the D gene is possibly TRBD1 (5 bases). V lost 0 bases and J lost 1, with 10 bases in between. Germline lookup yields CDR1 SGHRS and CDR2 YFSETQ. The CDR3 contains 15 residues. CDR3 in DNA: TGCGCCAGCAGCTTGGCAATGGGGCCCCAAGAGACCCAGTACTTC. It yields the protein CASSLAMGPQETQYF. The full variable domain, completed using reference TRBV5-1 and TRBJ2-5, is KAGVTQTPRYLIKTRGQQVTLSCSPISGHRSVSWYQQTPGQGLQFLFEYFSETQRNKGNFPGRFSGRQFSNSRSEMNVSTLELGDSALYLCASSLAMGPQETQYFGPGTRLLVL.

The J gene is TRBJ2-3, the V gene TRBV7-3; perhaps TRBD2 as D (6 bases). The ends were cut back, 5 bases at V and 2 bases at J, with 17 bases in the middle. The CDR3 length is 16 residues. Germline CDR1 SGHTA, CDR2 FQGTGA. CDR3 sequence: CASSPGPPGVTDTQYF. DNA of the CDR3: TGTGCCAGCAGCCCCGGGCCCCCGGGAGTCACAGATACGCAGTATTTT.

The CDR3 region is CASSAYPSGVNTGELFF. The CDR3 nucleotides are TGTGCCAGTAGTGCCTACCCTAGCGGGGTAAACACCGGGGAGCTGTTTTTT. The chain employs TRBV19 and TRBJ2-2, with TRBD2 identical over 9 bases. V was pared by 5 bases and J by 2 bases, with 9 bases of the junction left unmatched. The CDR3 consists of 17 residues. Germline V lookup: CDR1 LNHDA, CDR2 SQIVND (reference sequence).

This rearrangement joins TRBV27 to TRBJ2-4, with 10 nucleotides matching TRBD1. J gave up 7 bases and V 4 bases, and 4 bases lay outside the gene matches. CDR1 and CDR2 (germline): MNHEY, SMNVEV (reference sequence). The CDR3 contains 14 residues. CDR3 sequence reads: CASSSGTGVNIQYF. The CDR3 region has the DNA TGTGCCAGCAGTTCCGGGACAGGGGTCAACATTCAGTACTTC.

The chain employs TRBV19 and TRBJ2-1, with D tentatively TRBD1 or TRBD2 (6 bases each). Germline CDR1 reads LNHDA; CDR2 reads SQIVND (reference sequence). The CDR3 has 12 amino acids. V lost 11 bases and J lost 6, with 14 bases in between. The chain's CDR3 is CAAGGPVNEQFF. In nucleotides, the CDR3 is TGTGCCGCTGGGGGGCCAGTCAATGAGCAGTTCTTC.

A single count supports this clone. This chain connects TRBV4-1 to TRBJ2-4; no clear D gene. Germline V CDR1 and CDR2: MGHRA, YSYEKL. Deletions cut 1 base from V and 2 bases from J, with 9 bases between. CDR3 length: 15 residues. CDR3 region: CASSQVGLSKNIQYF. As DNA, the CDR3 is TGCGCCAGCAGCCAAGTAGGGCTGTCCAAAAACATTCAGTACTTC.

The V and J genes are TRBV7-2 and TRBJ2-7, with TRBD2 matching over 9 bases. CDR1 is SGHTA, CDR2 FQGNSA, per germline. CDR3 size: 14 residues. The V gene end was trimmed by 5 bases and the J gene end by 6 bases; junction bases not matched to a gene: 8. The CDR3 spells CASSLPGLAFEQYF. The CDR3 bases are TGTGCCAGCAGCCTTCCGGGACTAGCTTTCGAGCAGTACTTC.

This clone was picked up one time. The rearrangement joins TRBV10-3 to TRBJ2-7; 10 positions match TRBD2. This CDR3 region has 14 residues. V gave up 9 bases and J gave up 3 bases; unmatched junction bases: 8. CDR1 ENHRY and CDR2 SYGVKD come from the germline V gene. Here the CDR3 reads CAIGDSSGGYEQYF. The CDR3 nucleotides read TGTGCCATTGGGGACTCTAGCGGGGGCTACGAGCAGTACTTC.

The CDR3 is CASSQDGGQGASDTQYF. DNA for the CDR3: TGTGCCAGCAGCCAAGATGGGGGACAGGGGGCATCAGATACGCAGTATTTT. This chain uses TRBV4-2 with TRBJ2-3; TRBD1 matches 12 bases. Germline V gene lookup returns CDR1 LGHNA and CDR2 YNFKEQ. This CDR3 has 17 amino acids. V shed 0 bases and J 4 bases; nucleotides not matched to a gene: 5.

The rearrangement joins TRBV7-9 to TRBJ2-7; TRBD1 is a possible D gene (7 bases). This CDR3 region has 12 residues. V was trimmed by 6 bases and J by 4 bases, leaving 10 bases between them. In germline, CDR1 is SEHNR, CDR2 FQNEAQ (reference sequence). DNA for the CDR3: TGTGCCAGCAGGACAGGGACTTACGAGCAGTACTTC. Translation: CASRTGTYEQYF.

The genes are TRBV28 and TRBJ1-2; possible D gene TRBD1, 5 bases. Germline V gives CDR1 MDHEN, CDR2 SYDVKM. The V end lost 2 bases, the J end lost 8 bases, and 15 bases lay between the germline ends. The CDR3 runs 14 residues. The CDR3 DNA is TGTGCCAGCAGTTTAGTCCCCAGGGTTCGGGGCTACACCTTC. Translated, it gives CASSLVPRVRGYTF.

This chain connects TRBV29-1 to TRBJ2-5; D is perhaps TRBD1 (6 bases). In germline, CDR1 is SQVTM, CDR2 ANQGSEA. There are 13 residues in the CDR3. V lost 5 bases and J lost 3, with 13 bases in between. The CDR3 coding sequence is TGCAGCGTTAAAATTACAGGGAAAGAGACCCAGTACTTC. Its translation is CSVKITGKETQYF. The full variable domain, rest sourced from reference TRBV29-1 and TRBJ2-5, is SAVISQKPSRDICQRGTSLTIQCQVDSQVTMMFWYRQQPGQSLTLIATANQGSEATYESGFVIDKFPISRPNLTFSTLTVSNMSPEDSSIYLCSVKITGKETQYFGPGTRLLVL.

The V call is TRBV19, the J call TRBJ2-3, with 9 nucleotides matching TRBD2. J was trimmed by 1 base and V by 2 bases; bases with no gene match: 10. This CDR3 has 18 amino acids. CDR1 is LNHDA and CDR2 is SQIVND in the germline V gene (reference sequence). In nucleotides, the CDR3 is TGTGCCAGTAGTATACTAACGGGTATAGCGGGAGGCACAGATACGCAGTATTTT. It encodes CASSILTGIAGGTDTQYF.

The chain is built from TRBV11-2 and TRBJ2-7, with 10 bases that match TRBD1. Germline V gives CDR1 SGHAT, CDR2 FQNNGV. The J segment lost 7 bases and the V segment lost 6 bases, leaving 12 bases of the junction unmatched. The CDR3 has 15 amino acids. The CDR3 reads CASSWTGTGAQEQYF. CDR3 DNA sequence: TGTGCCAGCAGTTGGACCGGGACAGGGGCGCAGGAGCAGTACTTC.

The gene calls are TRBV7-3 and TRBJ2-3; D possibly corresponds to TRBD1 (6 bases). This CDR3 is 16 amino acids long. CDR1 is SGHTA and CDR2 is FQGTGA in the germline V gene. V lost 5 bases and J 4 bases, leaving 19 bases between the germline ends. The DNA of the CDR3 is TGTGCCAGCAGCCTAAAAACAGGGATTGGGGCAGATACGCAGTATTTT. This translates into CASSLKTGIGADTQYF.

J is TRBJ2-7 and V is TRBV25-1; 13 nucleotides agree with TRBD2. Germline V gene sequence: CDR1 MGHDK, CDR2 SYGVNS. This CDR3 spans 15 amino acids. With V trimmed by 4 bases and J by 1 base, 1 base remained unmatched. The CDR3 DNA follows: TGTGCCAGCAGTGGGACTAGCGGGAGATCCTACGAGCAGTACTTC. Its translation: CASSGTSGRSYEQYF.

This chain links TRBV7-2 with TRBJ1-5; a possible D gene is TRBD1 (6 bases). The CDR3 runs to 13 residues. V was cut by 5 bases and J by 9 bases, with 14 bases left in between. CDR1 is SGHTA, CDR2 FQGNSA, per germline. CDR3 protein: CASSPMGGRPQHF. CDR3 sequence (DNA): TGTGCCAGCAGCCCAATGGGGGGCCGGCCCCAGCATTTT.

This clone has only a few counts. This same CDR3 is encoded by further DNA sequences in the sample. The chain couples TRBV6-5 to TRBJ1-1; maybe TRBD1 (5 bases). V was cut by 3 bases and J by 4 bases, with 6 bases left in between. Germline loops: CDR1 MNHEY, CDR2 SVGAGI. This CDR3 region has 12 residues. The CDR3 sequence: CASSYGGTEAFF. For the CDR3, the DNA is TGTGCCAGCAGTTATGGGGGCACTGAAGCTTTCTTT.

This rearrangement joins TRBV6-6 to TRBJ2-7; D is undetermined. Trimming pared 10 bases from V and 1 base from J, leaving 14 bases between. The CDR3 runs to 13 residues. The germline CDR1 and CDR2 sequences are MNHNY and SVGAGI (reference sequence). The CDR3 reads CAIRGASSYEQYF. DNA for the CDR3: TGTGCCATCAGAGGAGCTAGTTCCTACGAGCAGTACTTC.